This passage covers 9 T cell receptor beta chains from one sample sequenced in a study of blood T cell repertoires in COVID-19. Using immunoSEQ multiplex PCR, the repertoire was profiled, and TCRdb retains in-frame clones only, with some absent. The data hold tens of thousands of clones, with over 70% observed a single time. Source material: peripheral blood. These receptors originate from a woman aged 50 to 60 with acute or convalescent COVID-19.

V usage is TRBV7-2 and J usage is TRBJ1-2; the D gene is possibly TRBD1 (5 bases). Trimming left V 7 bases short and J 4 bases short, with 13 bases between. CDR1 and CDR2 from the germline V gene are SGHTA and FQGNSA. This CDR3 comprises 13 residues. DNA of the CDR3: TGTGCCAGCACCCAGGGAAGGCTCTATGGCTACACCTTC. Protein sequence: CASTQGRLYGYTF.

This clone is a singleton in its sample. The chain employs TRBV6-6 and TRBJ1-2, with 12 bases matching TRBD1. The CDR3 has 15 amino acids. CDR1 is MNHNY and CDR2 is SVGAGI in the germline V gene (reference sequence). With V trimmed by 6 bases and J by 6 bases, 8 bases remained unmatched. The DNA for the CDR3 is TGTGCCAGCAGACGCCCCGGGACAGGGGGCGATGGCTACACCTTC. Encoded protein: CASRRPGTGGDGYTF.

This clone was counted a few times. The J gene is TRBJ2-1, the V gene TRBV7-9; possibly TRBD2 for D (5 bases). This CDR3 is built from 14 residues. Deletions cut 4 bases from V and 1 base from J, with 8 bases between. From germline, CDR1 is SEHNR and CDR2 FQNEAQ (reference sequence). The CDR3 is CASSSSGSYNEQFF. The CDR3 coding sequence is TGTGCCAGCAGCTCGAGCGGATCCTACAATGAGCAGTTCTTC. Variable domain in full (rest from reference TRBV7-9 and TRBJ2-1): DTGVSQNPRHKITKRGQNVTFRCDPISEHNRLYWYRQTLGQGPEFLTYFQNEAQLEKSRLLSDRFSAERPKGSFSTLEIQRTEQGDSAMYLCASSSSGSYNEQFFGPGTRLTVL.

This chain uses TRBV18 with TRBJ1-1; 7 nucleotides line up with TRBD1. J lost 6 bases, V lost 3 bases, and 7 bases had no gene match. Germline V gene sequence: CDR1 KGHSH, CDR2 LQKENI. There are 14 residues in the CDR3. Here the CDR3 reads CASSPLDRDAEAFF. The CDR3 DNA reads TGTGCCAGCTCACCGCTAGACAGGGACGCTGAAGCTTTCTTT.

This rearrangement joins TRBV3-1 (or the pseudogene TRBV3-2) to TRBJ1-1; D is unclear. CDR3 size: 13 residues. The germline V and J ends were trimmed by 6 bases and 0 bases, with 8 bases remaining between them. Germline CDR1 LGHDT, CDR2 YNNKEL (reference sequence). The CDR3 nucleotides read TGTGCCAGCAGTCCCCGGTTGAACACTGAAGCTTTCTTT. Protein: CASSPRLNTEAFF.

The chain carries TRBV7-9 and TRBJ2-6, with 12 bases fitting TRBD1. CDR1 is SEHNR and CDR2 is FQNEAQ in the germline V gene (reference sequence). V was clipped by 0 bases and J by 4 bases; unmatched bases: 7. The CDR3 has 19 amino acids. The CDR3 is CASSLALGTGGSGANVLTF. CDR3 bases: TGTGCCAGCAGCTTAGCTTTGGGGACAGGGGGCTCCGGGGCCAACGTCCTGACTTTC. The full variable domain, completed using reference TRBV7-9 and TRBJ2-6, is DTGVSQNPRHKITKRGQNVTFRCDPISEHNRLYWYRQTLGQGPEFLTYFQNEAQLEKSRLLSDRFSAERPKGSFSTLEIQRTEQGDSAMYLCASSLALGTGGSGANVLTFGAGSRLTVL.

The chain employs TRBV4-3 and TRBJ1-6, with a weak D call TRBD1 (6 bases). CDR3 length: 21 residues. Germline CDR1 LGHNA, CDR2 YSLEER. Trimming removed 0 bases at V and 0 bases at J, with 21 bases between. CDR3 nucleotide sequence: TGCGCCAGCAGCCAAGATGGGCAGACAGGTCCCTTAAGCTCCTATAATTCACCCCTCCACTTT. Its translation: CASSQDGQTGPLSSYNSPLHF.

This clone was seen a few times. This chain joins TRBV6-5 and TRBJ2-1; a possible D gene is TRBD2 (6 bases). Between the trimmed V and J ends, which lost 2 bases and 5 bases, there was a span of 13 bases. The germline V gene encodes CDR1 MNHEY and CDR2 SVGAGI. The CDR3 is 15 amino acids. This CDR3 is CASSYRRVMDNEQFF. CDR3 in DNA: TGTGCCAGCAGTTACAGGAGGGTTATGGACAATGAGCAGTTCTTC.

The gene calls are TRBV12-3 or TRBV12-4 and TRBJ1-3; unclear D gene. CDR3 length: 11 amino acids. Trimming cost V 7 bases and J 8 bases, with 9 bases left between them. In DNA, the CDR3 is TGTGCCAGCACCCCCCGGGACACCATATATTTT. Translating it yields CASTPRDTIYF.